One sample yielded the 19 T cell receptor beta chains listed below, sequenced in a study of blood T cell repertoires in COVID-19. Clones were sequenced by immunoSEQ multiplex PCR, and TCRdb holds only the in-frame ones, with some missing. Here the sample spans some 220,000 clones, approximately 85% being singletons. Sequencing input: peripheral blood. These receptor sequences come from a man in his fifties or sixties with COVID-19, enrolled during active disease.

This sequence joins TRBV6-5 and TRBJ2-7; D is uncertain. V dropped 2 bases and J dropped 2 bases, with 7 bases sitting between them. Germline-derived CDR1 and CDR2 are MNHEY and SVGAGI. CDR3 length equals 13 residues. The CDR3 here is CASSYRQAYEQYF. For the CDR3, the DNA is TGTGCCAGCAGTTACCGGCAGGCCTACGAGCAGTACTTC.

This clone was seen more than once but under ten times. This sequence joins TRBV3-1 (or the pseudogene TRBV3-2) and TRBJ2-7; a possible D gene is TRBD2 (6 bases). The CDR3 has 19 amino acids. Trimming removed 1 base from V and 4 bases from J, with 26 bases in between. Germline lookup yields CDR1 LGHDT and CDR2 YNNKEL (reference sequence). As DNA, the CDR3 is TGTGCCAGCAGCCAAGCCGCGGGACTTAAAGGTATTAAGTTTTACGAGCAGTACTTC. Translating it yields CASSQAAGLKGIKFYEQYF.

This clone has just one count. Written as DNA, the CDR3 is TGTGCCAGCAGCTATGACAGGGGTCCCATCTACGAGCAGTACTTC. This gives the protein CASSYDRGPIYEQYF. The V call is TRBV7-3, the J call TRBJ2-7; TRBD1 matches 8 bases. Trimming took 4 bases from V and 3 from J; bases not matched to a gene: 8. CDR3 size: 15 residues. Germline values: CDR1 SGHTA, CDR2 FQGTGA.

This sequence joins TRBV4-1 and TRBJ2-3; D possibly corresponds to TRBD2 (5 bases). V gave up 0 bases and J gave up 6 bases, with 19 bases separating them. The CDR3 is 17 amino acids. Germline assignment: CDR1 MGHRA and CDR2 YSYEKL. The CDR3 loop is CASSQDPAGRGADTQYF. The CDR3 region has the DNA TGCGCCAGCAGCCAAGATCCCGCAGGTCGGGGTGCGGATACGCAGTATTTT.

The chain employs TRBV9 and TRBJ1-1; 8 nucleotides match TRBD1. V lost 2 bases to trimming and J lost 4 bases; unmatched junction nucleotides: 7. Germline V lookup: CDR1 SGDLS, CDR2 YYNGEE. The CDR3 consists of 15 residues. CDR3 nucleotides: TGTGCCAGCAGCGTTGTATGGACAGGGTCCACTGAAGCTTTCTTT. Translation: CASSVVWTGSTEAFF.

The J gene is TRBJ2-3, the V gene TRBV6-5; 8 nucleotides align to TRBD1. The CDR3 is 15 amino acids. J was trimmed by 0 bases and V by 5 bases; bases with no gene match: 4. The germline V gene has CDR1 MNHEY and CDR2 SVGAGI. Written as DNA, the CDR3 is TGTGCCAGCAGTCCGCAGGGGGCTAGCACAGATACGCAGTATTTT. Residues: CASSPQGASTDTQYF.

CDR3 in amino acids: CASSPSSYEQYF. The CDR3 DNA follows: TGTGCCAGCAGCCCGAGCTCCTACGAGCAGTACTTC. The rearrangement joins TRBV7-8 to TRBJ2-7; no clear D. This CDR3 contains 12 residues. Trimming shortened V by 5 bases and J by 0 bases, and 5 bases separated the two germline ends. Germline V lookup: CDR1 SGHVS, CDR2 FQNEAQ.

This chain uses TRBV18 with TRBJ2-4, with TRBD1 matching over 7 bases. This CDR3 is built from 14 residues. Germline V lookup: CDR1 KGHSH, CDR2 LQKENI. V was pared by 5 bases and J by 1 base, with 2 bases of the junction left unmatched. The CDR3 loop is CASSEGAAKNIQYF. In nucleotides, the CDR3 is TGTGCCAGCTCAGAGGGGGCCGCCAAAAACATTCAGTACTTC.

This clone was counted only a few times. The chain joins TRBV6-5 to TRBJ2-5; 9 nucleotides align to TRBD1. The CDR3 loop spans 14 amino acids. The germline gives CDR1 MNHEY, CDR2 SVGAGI. The V gene end was trimmed by 6 bases and the J gene end by 1 base; junction bases not matched to a gene: 3. CDR3 DNA sequence: TGTGCCAGCAGGACGACAGGGGGCCAAGAGACCCAGTACTTC. Translating gives CASRTTGGQETQYF.

This sequence joins TRBV2 and TRBJ2-5; 13 positions match TRBD2. CDR1 and CDR2 from the germline V gene are SNHLY and FYNNEI. Unmatched junction bases numbered 3, after V lost 6 bases and J lost 2 bases. The CDR3 has 15 residues. The CDR3 loop is CASSGTSGAQETQYF. Here the CDR3 DNA reads TGTGCCAGCAGCGGGACTAGCGGGGCGCAAGAGACCCAGTACTTC.

The chain combines TRBV10-3 with TRBJ2-2; 9 bases map to TRBD1. The V and J ends lost 2 bases and 2 bases, in that order; junction bases with no gene match: 6. Germline V lookup: CDR1 ENHRY, CDR2 SYGVKD. This CDR3 contains 17 residues. The CDR3 loop is CAISELPGQGNTGELFF. The CDR3 coding sequence is TGTGCCATCAGTGAGCTTCCGGGACAGGGCAACACCGGGGAGCTGTTTTTT.

This sequence joins TRBV19 and TRBJ2-2; tentative D call: TRBD1 (5 bases). This CDR3 comprises 15 residues. CDR1 is LNHDA and CDR2 is SQIVND in the germline V gene (reference sequence). The V end lost 3 bases, the J end lost 6 bases, and 14 bases lay between the germline ends. The CDR3 DNA follows: TGTGCCAGTAGTATGGCGTTGACAGATCCCGGGGAGCTGTTTTTT. Translated, it gives CASSMALTDPGELFF.

The genes are TRBV3-1 (or the pseudogene TRBV3-2) and TRBJ2-3; D perhaps matches TRBD2 (5 bases). Germline assignment: CDR1 LGHDT and CDR2 YNNKEL (reference sequence). The length of the CDR3 is 15 residues. Trimming removed 0 bases at V and 1 base at J, with 8 bases between. The CDR3 spells CASSQDSRGTDTQYF. Written as DNA, the CDR3 is TGTGCCAGCAGCCAAGATTCGCGGGGCACAGATACGCAGTATTTT.

The rearrangement uses TRBV14 and TRBJ1-6; D ambiguous. V was cut by 6 bases and J by 5 bases, with 8 bases left in between. CDR1 and CDR2 (germline): SGHDN, FVKESK. This CDR3 region has 13 residues. CDR3 sequence reads: CASRGSNNSPLHF. CDR3 nucleotide sequence: TGTGCCAGCAGGGGCAGTAATAATTCACCCCTCCACTTT.

This clone was seen only once. V usage is TRBV5-3 and J usage is TRBJ2-2, with unresolved D. TRBV5-3 is assigned to the ORF class and has an uncertain function. This CDR3 spans 17 amino acids. V was pared by 2 bases and J by 7 bases, with 21 bases between. The DNA for the CDR3 is TGTGCCAGAAGCTTTCCGGGTCGACCTAAGATGGGCGGGGAGCTGTTTTTT. Its translation is CARSFPGRPKMGGELFF.

V gene TRBV30 combines with J gene TRBJ1-2; tentative D call: TRBD1 (5 bases). V dropped 0 bases and J dropped 4 bases, with 12 bases sitting between them. Germline-derived CDR1 and CDR2 are GTSNPN and SVGIG (reference sequence). The CDR3 covers 14 residues. DNA for the CDR3: TGTGCCTGGAGTGTAAATCTGGGGGGCTATGGCTACACCTTC. Protein: CAWSVNLGGYGYTF.

V and J are TRBV2 and TRBJ2-7, with TRBD2 matching 8 bases. CDR3 length: 15 residues. V shed 7 bases, J shed 3 bases, and the junction held 11 bases outside the gene matches. Germline V CDR1 and CDR2: SNHLY, FYNNEI. The CDR3 spells CASTRSAGAGYEQYF. DNA for the CDR3: TGTGCCAGCACCCGATCAGCGGGGGCGGGCTACGAGCAGTACTTC.

The chain uses TRBV14 and TRBJ2-2; maybe TRBD1 (7 bases). Trimming took 4 bases from V and 4 from J, leaving 19 bases between them. The V gene's germline CDR1 is SGHDN and CDR2 FVKESK. The length of the CDR3 is 17 residues. The CDR3 loop reads CASSLIRGVFGTGELFF. CDR3 nucleotides: TGTGCCAGCAGCCTCATCAGGGGGGTTTTTGGCACCGGGGAGCTGTTTTTT.

Notes on this clone: The sample carries other DNA sequences with the same CDR3. The gene calls are TRBV3-1 (or the pseudogene TRBV3-2) and TRBJ2-2; 9 nucleotides align to TRBD2. The germline CDR1 and CDR2 sequences are LGHDT and YNNKEL (reference sequence). The CDR3 covers 16 residues. V dropped 4 bases and J dropped 4; count of bases not matched to a gene: 7. In nucleotides, the CDR3 is TGTGCCAGCAGCCCTGATAGCGGGGGAGTCACCGGGGAGCTGTTTTTT. It yields the protein CASSPDSGGVTGELFF.